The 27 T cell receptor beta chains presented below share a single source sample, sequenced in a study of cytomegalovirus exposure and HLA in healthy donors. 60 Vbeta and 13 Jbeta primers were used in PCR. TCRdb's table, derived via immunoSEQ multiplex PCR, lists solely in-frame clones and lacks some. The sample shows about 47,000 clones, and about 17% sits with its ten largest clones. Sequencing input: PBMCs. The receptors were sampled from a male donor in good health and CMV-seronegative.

The CDR3 coding sequence is TGTGCCAGCAGCTTAGACCCGGGGTCCGCGAACACCGGGGAGCTGTTTTTT. Translated: CASSLDPGSANTGELFF. This sequence joins TRBV7-2 and TRBJ2-2, with a tentative D call TRBD2 (5 bases). CDR1 and CDR2 from the germline V gene are SGHTA and FQGNSA. The CDR3 contains 17 residues. Between the trimmed V and J ends, which lost 1 base and 0 bases, there was a span of 12 bases.

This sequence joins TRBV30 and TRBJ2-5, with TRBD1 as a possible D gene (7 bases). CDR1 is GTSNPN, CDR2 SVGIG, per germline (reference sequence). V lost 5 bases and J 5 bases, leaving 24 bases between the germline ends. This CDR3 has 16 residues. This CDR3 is CAWGGLGTAMGETQYF. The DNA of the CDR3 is TGTGCCTGGGGGGGGTTAGGGACAGCCATGGGGGAGACCCAGTACTTC.

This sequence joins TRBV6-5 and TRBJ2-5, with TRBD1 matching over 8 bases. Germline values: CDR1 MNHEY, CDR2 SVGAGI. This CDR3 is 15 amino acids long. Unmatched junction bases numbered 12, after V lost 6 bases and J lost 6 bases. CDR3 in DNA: TGTGCCAGCAGGGAAACAGGGGGAGGCGGGAAGACCCAGTACTTC. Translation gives CASRETGGGGKTQYF.

CDR3 sequence reads: CASMRERGSPLHF. DNA for the CDR3: TGTGCCAGCATGAGGGAGCGAGGATCACCCCTCCACTTT. This sequence joins TRBV2 and TRBJ1-6; D is unresolved. Trimming took off 7 bases at V and 10 bases at J, with 14 bases between the two ends. Germline assignment: CDR1 SNHLY and CDR2 FYNNEI. The CDR3 extends over 13 amino acids.

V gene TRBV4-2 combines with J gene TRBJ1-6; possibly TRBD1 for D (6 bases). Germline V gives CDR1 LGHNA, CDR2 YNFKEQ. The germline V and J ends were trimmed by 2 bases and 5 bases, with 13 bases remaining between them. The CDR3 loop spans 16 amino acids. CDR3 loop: CASSQLRTDNNSPLHF. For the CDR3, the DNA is TGTGCCAGCAGCCAATTGCGGACAGACAATAATTCACCCCTCCACTTT.

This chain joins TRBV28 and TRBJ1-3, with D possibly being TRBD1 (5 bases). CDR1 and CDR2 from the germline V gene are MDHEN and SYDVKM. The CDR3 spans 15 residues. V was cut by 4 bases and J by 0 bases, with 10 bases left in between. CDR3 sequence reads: CASSSWTRSGNTIYF. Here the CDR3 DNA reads TGTGCCAGCAGTTCCTGGACACGCTCTGGAAACACCATATATTTT.

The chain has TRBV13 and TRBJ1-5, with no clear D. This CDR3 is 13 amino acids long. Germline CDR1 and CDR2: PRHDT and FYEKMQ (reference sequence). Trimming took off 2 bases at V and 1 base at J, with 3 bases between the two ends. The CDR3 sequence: CASSLQSNQPQHF. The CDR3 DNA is TGTGCCAGCAGCTTACAGAGCAATCAGCCCCAGCATTTT.

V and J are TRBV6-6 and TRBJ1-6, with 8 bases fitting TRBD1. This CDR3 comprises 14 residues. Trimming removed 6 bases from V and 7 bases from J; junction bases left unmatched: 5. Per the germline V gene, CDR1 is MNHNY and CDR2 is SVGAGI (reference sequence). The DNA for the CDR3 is TGTGCCAGCAGGGTGGACAGGGCCAATTCACCCCTCCACTTT. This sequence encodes CASRVDRANSPLHF.

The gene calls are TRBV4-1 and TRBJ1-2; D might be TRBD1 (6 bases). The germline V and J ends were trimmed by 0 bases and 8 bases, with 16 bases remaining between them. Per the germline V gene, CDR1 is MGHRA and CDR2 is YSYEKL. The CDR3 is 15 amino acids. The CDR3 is CASSQDGGRGGGYTF. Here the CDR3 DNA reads TGCGCCAGCAGCCAAGATGGGGGCAGGGGTGGGGGCTACACCTTC.

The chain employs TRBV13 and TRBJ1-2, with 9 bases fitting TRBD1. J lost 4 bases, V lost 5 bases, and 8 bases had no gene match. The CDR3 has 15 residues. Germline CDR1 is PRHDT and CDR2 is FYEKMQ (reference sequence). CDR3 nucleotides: TGTGCCAGCAGCCAGGGCGGGACAGGGAGCTATGGCTACACCTTC. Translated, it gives CASSQGGTGSYGYTF.

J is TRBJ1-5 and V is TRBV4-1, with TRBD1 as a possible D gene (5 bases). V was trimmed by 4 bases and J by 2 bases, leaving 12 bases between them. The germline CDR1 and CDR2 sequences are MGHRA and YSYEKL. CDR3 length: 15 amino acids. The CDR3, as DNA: TGCGCCAGCAGCCTAGGGGAGGTAGGCAATCAGCCCCAGCATTTT. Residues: CASSLGEVGNQPQHF.

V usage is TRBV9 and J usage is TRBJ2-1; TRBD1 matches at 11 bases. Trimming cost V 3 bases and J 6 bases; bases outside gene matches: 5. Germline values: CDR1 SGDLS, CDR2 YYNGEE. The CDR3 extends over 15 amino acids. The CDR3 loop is CASSADGTGGNEQFF. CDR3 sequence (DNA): TGTGCCAGCAGCGCCGACGGGACAGGGGGCAATGAGCAGTTCTTC.

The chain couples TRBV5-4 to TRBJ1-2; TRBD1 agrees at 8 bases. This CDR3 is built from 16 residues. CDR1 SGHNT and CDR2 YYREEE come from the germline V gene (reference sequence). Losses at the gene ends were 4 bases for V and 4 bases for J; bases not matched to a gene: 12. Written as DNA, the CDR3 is TGTGCCAGCAGCCCCCCTGGGGGGACAGGCCCCTATGGCTACACCTTC. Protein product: CASSPPGGTGPYGYTF.

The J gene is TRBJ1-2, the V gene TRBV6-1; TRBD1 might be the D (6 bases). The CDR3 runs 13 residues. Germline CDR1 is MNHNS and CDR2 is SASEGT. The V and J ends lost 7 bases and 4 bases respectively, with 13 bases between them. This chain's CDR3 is CASISTGTYGYTF. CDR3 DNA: TGTGCCAGCATTTCGACAGGAACCTATGGCTACACCTTC.

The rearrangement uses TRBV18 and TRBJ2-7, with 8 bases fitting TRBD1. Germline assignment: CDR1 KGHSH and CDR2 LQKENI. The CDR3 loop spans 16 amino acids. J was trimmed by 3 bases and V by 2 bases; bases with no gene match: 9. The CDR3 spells CASSPIDRGSNYEQYF. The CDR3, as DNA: TGTGCCAGCTCACCAATCGACAGGGGATCTAACTACGAGCAGTACTTC.

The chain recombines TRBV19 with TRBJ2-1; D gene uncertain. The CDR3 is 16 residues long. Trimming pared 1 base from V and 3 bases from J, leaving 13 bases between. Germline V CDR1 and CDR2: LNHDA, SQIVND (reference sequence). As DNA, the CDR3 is TGTGCCAGTAGTATAGGCCGGCAGGCGTACTACAATGAGCAGTTCTTC. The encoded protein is CASSIGRQAYYNEQFF.

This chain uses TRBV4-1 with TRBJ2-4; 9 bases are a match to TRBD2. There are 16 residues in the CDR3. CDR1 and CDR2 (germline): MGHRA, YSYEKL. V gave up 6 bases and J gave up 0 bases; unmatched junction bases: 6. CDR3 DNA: TGCGCCAGCAGGGAGCGGGGGGCTTTAGCCAAAAACATTCAGTACTTC. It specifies CASRERGALAKNIQYF.

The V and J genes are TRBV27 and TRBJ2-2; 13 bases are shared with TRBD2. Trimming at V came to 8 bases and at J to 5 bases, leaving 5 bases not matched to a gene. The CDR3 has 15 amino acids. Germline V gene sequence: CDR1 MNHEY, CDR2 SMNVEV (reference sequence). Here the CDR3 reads CASQLAGGPTGELFF. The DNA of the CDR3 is TGTGCCAGCCAACTAGCGGGGGGGCCGACCGGGGAGCTGTTTTTT.

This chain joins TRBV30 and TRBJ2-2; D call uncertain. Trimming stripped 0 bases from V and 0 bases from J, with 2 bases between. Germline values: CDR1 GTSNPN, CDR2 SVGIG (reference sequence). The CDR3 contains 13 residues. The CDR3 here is CAWSVTNTGELFF. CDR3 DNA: TGTGCCTGGAGTGTCACGAACACCGGGGAGCTGTTTTTT. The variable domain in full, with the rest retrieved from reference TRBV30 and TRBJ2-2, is SQTIHQWPATLVQPVGSPLSLECTVEGTSNPNLYWYRQAAGRGLQLLFYSVGIGQISSEVPQNLSASRPQDRQFILSSKKLLLSDSGFYLCAWSVTNTGELFFGEGSRLTVL.

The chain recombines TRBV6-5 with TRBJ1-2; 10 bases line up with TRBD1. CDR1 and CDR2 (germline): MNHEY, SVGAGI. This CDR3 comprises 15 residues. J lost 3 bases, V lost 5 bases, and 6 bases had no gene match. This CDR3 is CASSPRDRGYYGYTF. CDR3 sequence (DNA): TGTGCCAGCAGTCCCCGGGACAGGGGATACTATGGCTACACCTTC.

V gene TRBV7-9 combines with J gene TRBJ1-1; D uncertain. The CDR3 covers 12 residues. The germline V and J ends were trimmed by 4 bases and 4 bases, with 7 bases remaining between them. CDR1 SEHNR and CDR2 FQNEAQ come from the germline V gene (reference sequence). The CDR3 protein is CASSSRFTEAFF. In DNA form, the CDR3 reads TGTGCCAGCAGCTCCAGGTTCACTGAAGCTTTCTTT.

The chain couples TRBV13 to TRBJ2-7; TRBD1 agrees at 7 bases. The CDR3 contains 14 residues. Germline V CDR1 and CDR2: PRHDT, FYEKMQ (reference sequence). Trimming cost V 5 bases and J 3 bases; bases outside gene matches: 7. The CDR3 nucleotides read TGTGCCAGCAGCATCGGGACAGACCTCTACGAGCAGTACTTC. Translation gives CASSIGTDLYEQYF.

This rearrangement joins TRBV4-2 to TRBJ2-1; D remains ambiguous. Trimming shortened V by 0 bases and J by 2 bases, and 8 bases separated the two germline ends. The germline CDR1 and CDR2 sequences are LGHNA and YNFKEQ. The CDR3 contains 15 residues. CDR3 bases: TGTGCCAGCAGCCAAGAACTCTCCCCCTACAATGAGCAGTTCTTC. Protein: CASSQELSPYNEQFF.

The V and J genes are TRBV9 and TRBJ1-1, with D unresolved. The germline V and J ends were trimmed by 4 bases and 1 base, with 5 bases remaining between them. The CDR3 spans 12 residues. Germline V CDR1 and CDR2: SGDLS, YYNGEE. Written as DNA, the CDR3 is TGTGCCAGCAGCCCCAGGAACACTGAAGCTTTCTTT. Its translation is CASSPRNTEAFF.

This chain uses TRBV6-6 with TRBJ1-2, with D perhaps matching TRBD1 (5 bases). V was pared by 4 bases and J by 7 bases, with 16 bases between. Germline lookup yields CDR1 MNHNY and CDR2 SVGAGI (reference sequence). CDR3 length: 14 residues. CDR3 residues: CASSFPGEQGGYTF. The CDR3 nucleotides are TGTGCCAGCAGTTTCCCGGGGGAGCAGGGTGGCTACACCTTC.

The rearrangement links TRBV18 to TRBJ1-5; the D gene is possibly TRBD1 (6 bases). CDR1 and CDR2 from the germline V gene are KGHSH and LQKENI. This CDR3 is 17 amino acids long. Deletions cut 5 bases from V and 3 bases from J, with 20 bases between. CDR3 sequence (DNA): TGTGCCAGCTCATCCTATCCCCCCAGGGGCGACAATCAGCCCCAGCATTTT. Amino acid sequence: CASSSYPPRGDNQPQHF. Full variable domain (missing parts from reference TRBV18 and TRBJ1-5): NAGVMQNPRHLVRRRGQEARLRCSPMKGHSHVYWYRQLPEEGLKFMVYLQKENIIDESGMPKERFSAEFPKEGPSILRIQQVVRGDSAAYFCASSSYPPRGDNQPQHFGDGTRLSIL.

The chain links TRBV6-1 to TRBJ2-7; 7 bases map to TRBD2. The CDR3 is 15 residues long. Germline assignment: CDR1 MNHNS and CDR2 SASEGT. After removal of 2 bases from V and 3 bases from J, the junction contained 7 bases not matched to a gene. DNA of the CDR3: TGTGCCAGCAGTGAACGGGCGGGAGACTTCTACGAGCAGTACTTC. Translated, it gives CASSERAGDFYEQYF.